This is a list of T cell receptor beta chains from one sample in a study of naive and memory T cell subsets. TCRdb re-derived calls from the 5' RACE reads in MiXCR, one entry per CDR3 protein. The sample holds 25,000 to 30,000 distinct CDR3 sequences; roughly 25% are singletons and the top ten take around 2%. All receptors derive from a female donor in good health. The CDR3 runs from the conserved cysteine through the conserved F or W. A D gene is named only where the DNA matches it firmly. Size values are once, few and many counts, or a class for expanded clones, and some rows have none.

>16|TRBV9|TRBD2|many|TRBJ2-3
CASSVGTSGFTDTQYF
TGTGCCAGCAGCGTAGGAACTAGCGGCTTCACAGATACGCAGTATTTT
>17|TRBV20-1|TRBD1|-|TRBJ2-3
CSARMSLGQGGTDTQYF
TGCAGTGCTAGGATGTCGCTGGGACAGGGGGGCACAGATACGCAGTATTTT
>14|TRBV20-1|-|-|TRBJ2-3
CSARQAKGTDTQYF
TGCAGTGCTAGGCAGGCTAAAGGCACAGATACGCAGTATTTT
>14|TRBV20-1|TRBD2|many|TRBJ2-1
CSASTAGGLNEQFF
TGCAGTGCTAGTACGGCGGGGGGGCTTAATGAGCAGTTCTTC
>14|TRBV12-3/TRBV12-4|-|medium-sized|TRBJ2-5
CASSLMDNQETQYF
TGTGCCAGCAGTTTGATGGACAACCAAGAGACCCAGTACTTC
>19|TRBV11-2|TRBD2|many|TRBJ2-1
CASSFLGLAGDINMNEQFF
TGTGCCAGCAGCTTCCTGGGACTAGCGGGAGATATAAATATGAATGAGCAGTTCTTC
>15|TRBV6-5|-|-|TRBJ2-3
CASGASGPSTDTQYF
TGTGCCAGCGGAGCCAGCGGCCCTAGCACAGATACGCAGTATTTT
>16|TRBV29-1|TRBD1|many|TRBJ2-1
CSVDLTGVGPYNEQFF
TGCAGCGTTGATCTGACAGGGGTAGGCCCCTACAATGAGCAGTTCTTC
>14|TRBV29-1|TRBD2|-|TRBJ2-3
CSVAEREVADTQYF
TGCAGCGTTGCCGAGCGGGAGGTGGCAGATACGCAGTATTTT
>13|TRBV20-1|-|many|TRBJ2-7
CSASYGRGYEQYF
TGCAGTGCCTCCTACGGTAGGGGCTACGAGCAGTACTTC
>14|TRBV29-1|-|-|TRBJ2-1
CSVEDSSSYNEQFF
TGCAGCGTTGAAGACTCCAGCTCCTACAATGAGCAGTTCTTC